This entry features one T cell receptor beta chain sequence. Its specificity is unknown. CD8 cells classed as naive were CD45RO-negative and positively selected for CCR7, excluding terminally differentiated effector memory CD45RA+ cells. Clones were sequenced by immunoSEQ multiplex PCR, and TCRdb holds only the in-frame ones, with some missing. The data show about 2 million clones, about 95% seen once. This entry comes from a study of shared clonotypes between healthy human individuals. For the study at large: CD4 naive and memory got three plates each, CD8 naive two, CD8 memory one.

The study's findings and limits: Compared with clonotypes that all four donors shared, non-shared clonotypes had lower generation probabilities. Some naive CD4 clonotypes, 5% to 5.5%, turned up in common across four donors.

The source is a man younger than 35 in good health. Sequenced sample: naive CD8+ T cells sorted from blood.

CDR3 DNA: TGTGCCAGCAGCCCCCGGGACTACAATGAGCAGTTCTTC. Its translation: CASSPRDYNEQFF. V usage is TRBV5-4 and J usage is TRBJ2-1; tentative D call: TRBD2 (5 bases). The CDR3 totals 13 residues. Per germline, CDR1 SGHNT and CDR2 YYREEE (reference sequence). Trimming shortened V by 4 bases and J by 3 bases, and 8 bases separated the two germline ends.